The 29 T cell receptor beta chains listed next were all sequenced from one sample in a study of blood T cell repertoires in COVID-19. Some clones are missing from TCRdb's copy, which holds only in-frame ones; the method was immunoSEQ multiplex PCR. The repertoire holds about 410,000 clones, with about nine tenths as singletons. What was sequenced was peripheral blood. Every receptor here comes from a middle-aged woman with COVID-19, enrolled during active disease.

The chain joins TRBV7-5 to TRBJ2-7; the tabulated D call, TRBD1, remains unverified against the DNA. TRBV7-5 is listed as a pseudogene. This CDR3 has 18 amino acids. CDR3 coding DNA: TGTGCCAGAAGCTTACCAGGGGACGGCCAGGGGGCTTTCCACGAGCAGTACTTC. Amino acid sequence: CARSLPGDGQGAFHEQYF.

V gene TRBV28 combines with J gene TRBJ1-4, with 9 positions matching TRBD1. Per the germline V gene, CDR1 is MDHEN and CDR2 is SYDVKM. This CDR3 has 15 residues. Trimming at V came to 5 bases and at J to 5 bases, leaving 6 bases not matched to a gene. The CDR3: CASSLPGQGNEKLFF. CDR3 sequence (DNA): TGTGCCAGCAGTCTCCCGGGACAGGGAAATGAAAAACTGTTTTTT.

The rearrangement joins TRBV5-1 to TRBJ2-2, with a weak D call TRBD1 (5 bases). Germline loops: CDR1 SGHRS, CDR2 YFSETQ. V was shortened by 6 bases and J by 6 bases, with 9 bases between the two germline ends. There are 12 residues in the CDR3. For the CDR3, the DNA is TGCGCCAGCACAGGGTACTCCGGGGAGCTGTTTTTT. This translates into CASTGYSGELFF.

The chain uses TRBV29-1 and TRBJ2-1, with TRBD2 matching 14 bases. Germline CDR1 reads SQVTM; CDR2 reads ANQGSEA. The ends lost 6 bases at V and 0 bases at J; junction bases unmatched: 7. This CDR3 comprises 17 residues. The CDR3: CSVKGTSGGNSYNEQFF. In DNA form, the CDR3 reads TGCAGCGTAAAAGGGACTAGCGGGGGAAACTCCTACAATGAGCAGTTCTTC.

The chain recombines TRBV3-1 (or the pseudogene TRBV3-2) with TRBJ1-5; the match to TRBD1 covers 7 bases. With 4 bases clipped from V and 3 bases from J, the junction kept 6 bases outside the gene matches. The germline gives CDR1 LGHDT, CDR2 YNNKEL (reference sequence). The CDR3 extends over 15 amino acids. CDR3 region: CASSPSRGDNQPQHF. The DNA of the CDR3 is TGTGCCAGCAGCCCAAGCAGGGGGGACAATCAGCCCCAGCATTTT.

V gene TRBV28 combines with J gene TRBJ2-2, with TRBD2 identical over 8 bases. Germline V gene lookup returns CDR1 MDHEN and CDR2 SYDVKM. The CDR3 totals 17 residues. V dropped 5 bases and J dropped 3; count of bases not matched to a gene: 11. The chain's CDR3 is CASSPPSGLVDTGELFF. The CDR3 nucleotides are TGTGCCAGCAGTCCCCCTAGCGGGCTAGTCGACACCGGGGAGCTGTTTTTT.

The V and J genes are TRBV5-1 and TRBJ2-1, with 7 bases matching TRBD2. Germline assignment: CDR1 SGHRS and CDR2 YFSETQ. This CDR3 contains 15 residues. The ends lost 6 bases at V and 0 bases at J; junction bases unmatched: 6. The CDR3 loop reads CASTLAGASYNEQFF. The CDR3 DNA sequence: TGCGCCAGCACATTAGCGGGCGCCTCCTACAATGAGCAGTTCTTC. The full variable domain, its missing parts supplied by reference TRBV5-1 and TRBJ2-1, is KAGVTQTPRYLIKTRGQQVTLSCSPISGHRSVSWYQQTPGQGLQFLFEYFSETQRNKGNFPGRFSGRQFSNSRSEMNVSTLELGDSALYLCASTLAGASYNEQFFGPGTRLTVL.

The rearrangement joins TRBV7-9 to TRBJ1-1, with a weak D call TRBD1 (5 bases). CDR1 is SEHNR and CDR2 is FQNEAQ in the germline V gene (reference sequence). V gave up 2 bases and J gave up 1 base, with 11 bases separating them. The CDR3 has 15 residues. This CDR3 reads CASSLRGGANTEAFF. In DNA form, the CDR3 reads TGTGCCAGCAGCTTAAGGGGTGGGGCGAACACTGAAGCTTTCTTT. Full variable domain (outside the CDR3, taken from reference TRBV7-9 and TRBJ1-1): DTGVSQNPRHKITKRGQNVTFRCDPISEHNRLYWYRQTLGQGPEFLTYFQNEAQLEKSRLLSDRFSAERPKGSFSTLEIQRTEQGDSAMYLCASSLRGGANTEAFFGQGTRLTVV.

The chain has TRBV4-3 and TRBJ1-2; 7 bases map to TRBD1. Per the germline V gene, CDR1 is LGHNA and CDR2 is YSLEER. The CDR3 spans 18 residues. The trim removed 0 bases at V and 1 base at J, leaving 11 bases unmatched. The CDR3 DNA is TGCGCCAGCAGCCAAGATTGGGGGCAGGGGGAAGGTAACTATGGCTACACCTTC. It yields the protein CASSQDWGQGEGNYGYTF.

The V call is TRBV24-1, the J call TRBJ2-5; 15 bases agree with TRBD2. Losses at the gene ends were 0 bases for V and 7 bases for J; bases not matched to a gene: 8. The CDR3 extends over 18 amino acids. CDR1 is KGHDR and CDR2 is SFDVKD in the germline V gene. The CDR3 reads CATSDLRGLAGGPGTQYF. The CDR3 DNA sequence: TGTGCCACCAGTGATTTGCGGGGACTAGCGGGGGGCCCGGGGACCCAGTACTTC.

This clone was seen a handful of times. The CDR3: CASTPRDTEAFF. In DNA form, the CDR3 reads TGTGCCAGCACCCCCCGGGACACTGAAGCTTTCTTT. The chain joins TRBV25-1 to TRBJ1-1; no reliable D call. The CDR3 sequence is 12 residues long. Germline V gives CDR1 MGHDK, CDR2 SYGVNS. Trimming stripped 7 bases from V and 3 bases from J, with 9 bases between.

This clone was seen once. CDR3 sequence (DNA): TGTGCCTCAAATAAAGAACGCGGGACAGTTAATTCACCCCTCCACTTT. Encoded protein: CASNKERGTVNSPLHF. This chain links TRBV30 with TRBJ1-6; 7 nucleotides agree with TRBD1. Trimming took 7 bases from V and 6 from J; bases not matched to a gene: 15. From germline, CDR1 is GTSNPN and CDR2 SVGIG (reference sequence). The CDR3 has 16 residues.

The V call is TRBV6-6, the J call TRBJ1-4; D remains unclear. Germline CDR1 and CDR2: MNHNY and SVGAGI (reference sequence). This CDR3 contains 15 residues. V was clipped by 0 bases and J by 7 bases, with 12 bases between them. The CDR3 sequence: CASSYSRAAGEKLFF. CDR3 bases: TGTGCCAGCAGTTACTCGCGGGCGGCGGGTGAAAAACTGTTTTTT.

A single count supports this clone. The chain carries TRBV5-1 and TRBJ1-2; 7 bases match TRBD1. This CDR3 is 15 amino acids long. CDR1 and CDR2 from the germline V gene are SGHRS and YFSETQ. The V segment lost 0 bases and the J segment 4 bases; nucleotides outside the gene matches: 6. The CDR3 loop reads CASSLGQGLVYGYTF. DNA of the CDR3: TGCGCCAGCAGCTTGGGACAGGGATTGGTCTATGGCTACACCTTC.

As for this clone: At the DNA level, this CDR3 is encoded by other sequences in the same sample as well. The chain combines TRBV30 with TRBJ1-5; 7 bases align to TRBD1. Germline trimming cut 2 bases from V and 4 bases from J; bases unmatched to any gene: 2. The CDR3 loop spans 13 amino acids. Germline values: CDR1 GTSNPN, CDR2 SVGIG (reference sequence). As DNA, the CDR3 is TGTGCCTGGAGTAGGGGGCGGAATCAGCCCCAGCATTTT. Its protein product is CAWSRGRNQPQHF. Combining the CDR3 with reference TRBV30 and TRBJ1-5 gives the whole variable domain SQTIHQWPATLVQPVGSPLSLECTVEGTSNPNLYWYRQAAGRGLQLLFYSVGIGQISSEVPQNLSASRPQDRQFILSSKKLLLSDSGFYLCAWSRGRNQPQHFGDGTRLSIL.

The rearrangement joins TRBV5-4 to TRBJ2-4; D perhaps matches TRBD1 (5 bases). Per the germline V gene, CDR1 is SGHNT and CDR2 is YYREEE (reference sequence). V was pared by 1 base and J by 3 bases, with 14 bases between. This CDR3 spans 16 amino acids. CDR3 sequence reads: CASSLNSGKGKNIQYF. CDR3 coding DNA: TGTGCCAGCAGCTTGAATTCAGGGAAAGGCAAAAACATTCAGTACTTC. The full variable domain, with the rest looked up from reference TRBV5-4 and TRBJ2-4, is ETGVTQSPTHLIKTRGQQVTLRCSSQSGHNTVSWYQQALGQGPQFIFQYYREEENGRGNFPPRFSGLQFPNYSSELNVNALELDDSALYLCASSLNSGKGKNIQYFGAGTRLSVL.

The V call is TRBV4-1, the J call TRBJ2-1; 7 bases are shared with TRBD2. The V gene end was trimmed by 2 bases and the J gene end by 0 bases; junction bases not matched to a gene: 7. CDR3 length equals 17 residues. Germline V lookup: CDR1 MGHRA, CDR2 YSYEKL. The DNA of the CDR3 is TGCGCCAGCAGCCAAACTAGAGCGGGGATCTCCTACAATGAGCAGTTCTTC. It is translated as CASSQTRAGISYNEQFF.

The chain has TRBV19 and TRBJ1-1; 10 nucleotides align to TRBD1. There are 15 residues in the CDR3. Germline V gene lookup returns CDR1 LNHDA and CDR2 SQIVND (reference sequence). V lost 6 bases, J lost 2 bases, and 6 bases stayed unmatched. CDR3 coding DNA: TGTGCCAGTAGCCCGACAGGGGGCTACAACACTGAAGCTTTCTTT. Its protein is CASSPTGGYNTEAFF.

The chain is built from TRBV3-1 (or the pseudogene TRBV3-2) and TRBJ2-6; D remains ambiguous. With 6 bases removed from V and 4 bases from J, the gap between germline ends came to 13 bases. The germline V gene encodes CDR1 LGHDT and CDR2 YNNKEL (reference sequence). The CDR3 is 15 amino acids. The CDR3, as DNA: TGTGCCAGCAGACACGGTCCCAGGGGGGCCAACGTCCTGACTTTC. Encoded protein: CASRHGPRGANVLTF.

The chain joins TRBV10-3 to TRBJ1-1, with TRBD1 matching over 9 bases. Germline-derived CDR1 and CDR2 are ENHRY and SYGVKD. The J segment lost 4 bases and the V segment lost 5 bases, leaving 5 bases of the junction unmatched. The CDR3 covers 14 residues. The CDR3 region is CAISSGQGSTEAFF. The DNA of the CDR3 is TGTGCCATCAGTTCGGGACAGGGCAGCACTGAAGCTTTCTTT.

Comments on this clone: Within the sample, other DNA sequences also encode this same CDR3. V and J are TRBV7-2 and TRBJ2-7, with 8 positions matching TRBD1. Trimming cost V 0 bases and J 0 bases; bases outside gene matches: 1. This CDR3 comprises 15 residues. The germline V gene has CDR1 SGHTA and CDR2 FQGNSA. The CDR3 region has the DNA TGTGCCAGCAGCTTAGCAGGGACAGGCTCCTACGAGCAGTACTTC. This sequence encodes CASSLAGTGSYEQYF.

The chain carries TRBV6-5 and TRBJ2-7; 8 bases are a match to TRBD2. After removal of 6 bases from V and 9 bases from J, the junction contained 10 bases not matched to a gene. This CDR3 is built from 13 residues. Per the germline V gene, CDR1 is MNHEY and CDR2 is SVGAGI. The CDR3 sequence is CASSPPRGARQYF. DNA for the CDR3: TGTGCCAGCAGCCCCCCGCGGGGGGCGCGGCAGTACTTC.

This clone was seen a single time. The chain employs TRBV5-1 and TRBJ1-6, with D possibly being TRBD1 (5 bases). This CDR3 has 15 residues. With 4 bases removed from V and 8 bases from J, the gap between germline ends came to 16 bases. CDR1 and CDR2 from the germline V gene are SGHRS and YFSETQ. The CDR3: CASSTDGGSYSPLHF. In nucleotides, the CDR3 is TGCGCCAGCAGCACGGACGGGGGGTCTTATTCACCCCTCCACTTT.

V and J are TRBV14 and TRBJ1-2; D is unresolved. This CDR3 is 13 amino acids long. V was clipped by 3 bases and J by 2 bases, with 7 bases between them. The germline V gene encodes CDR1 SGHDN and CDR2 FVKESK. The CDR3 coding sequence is TGTGCCAGCAGCCATGAGCTGAACTATGGCTACACCTTC. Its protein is CASSHELNYGYTF.

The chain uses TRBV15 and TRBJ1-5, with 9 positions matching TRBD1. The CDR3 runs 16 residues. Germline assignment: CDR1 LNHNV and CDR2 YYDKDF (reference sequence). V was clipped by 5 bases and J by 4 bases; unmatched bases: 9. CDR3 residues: CATSSSTGGANQPQHF. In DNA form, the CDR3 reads TGTGCCACCAGCTCCTCGACAGGGGGGGCTAATCAGCCCCAGCATTTT.

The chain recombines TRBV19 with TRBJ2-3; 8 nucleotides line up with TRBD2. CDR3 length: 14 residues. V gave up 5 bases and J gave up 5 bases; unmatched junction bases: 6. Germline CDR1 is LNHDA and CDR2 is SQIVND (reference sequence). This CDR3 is CASSSPGGRDTQYF. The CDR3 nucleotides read TGTGCCAGTAGTTCCCCGGGGGGGCGAGATACGCAGTATTTT.

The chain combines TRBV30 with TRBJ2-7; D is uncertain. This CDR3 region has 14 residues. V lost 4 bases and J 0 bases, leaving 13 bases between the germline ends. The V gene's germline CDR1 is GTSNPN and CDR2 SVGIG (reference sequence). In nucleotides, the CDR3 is TGTGCCTGGACCGTGGGCAGAGTCTCCTACGAGCAGTACTTC. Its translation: CAWTVGRVSYEQYF.

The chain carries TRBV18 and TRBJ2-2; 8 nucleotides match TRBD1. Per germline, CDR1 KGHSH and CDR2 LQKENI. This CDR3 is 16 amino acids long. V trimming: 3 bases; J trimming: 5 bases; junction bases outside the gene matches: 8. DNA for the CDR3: TGTGCCAGCTCACCTCGGACAGGGCTTTCTACCGGGGAGCTGTTTTTT. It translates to CASSPRTGLSTGELFF.

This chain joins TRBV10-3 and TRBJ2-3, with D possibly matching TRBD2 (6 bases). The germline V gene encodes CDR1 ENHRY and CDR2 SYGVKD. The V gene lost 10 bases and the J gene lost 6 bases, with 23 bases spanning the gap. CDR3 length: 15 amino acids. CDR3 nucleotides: TGTGCCACTTCCCGGGACTCGACGAGAAGGGATACGCAGTATTTT. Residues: CATSRDSTRRDTQYF.